The rows below give T cell receptor beta chains drawn from one sample of a study of cytotoxic CD8 clonotypes in ibrutinib-treated CLL. The table came from immunoSEQ multiplex PCR; TCRdb's copy has only in-frame clones and leaves some out. This sample has about 89,000 clones; 60% to 80% occur once, and the top ten carry 32%. Here the sequenced sample was PBMCs, taken after 12 months of ibrutinib treatment. These receptors were obtained from a human donor with chronic lymphocytic leukemia. The CDR3 runs from the conserved cysteine through the conserved F or W. The order of the fields is clone size, D gene, V gene, J gene, CDR3 DNA, CDR3 protein. The D gene is left open where the match is weak. Clone size is stated in some rows and not others, as once, few, many or a class when expanded.

.	.	TRBV6-6	TRBJ1-1	TGTGCCAGCACCCAAAGGGTTGGCGGCACTGAAGCTTTCTTT	CASTQRVGGTEAFF
.	.	TRBV6-6	TRBJ1-5	TGTGCCAGCAGTTTACTGGGGGACGGGAGCAATCAGCCCCAGCATTTT	CASSLLGDGSNQPQHF
few	TRBD2	TRBV6-5	TRBJ2-3	TGTGCCAGCAGACAGGGACTAGCGATCACAGATACGCAGTATTTT	CASRQGLAITDTQYF
once	TRBD2	TRBV9	TRBJ2-5	TGTGCCAGCAGCGTCTCTAGCGGGGAGGGGGAGACCCAGTACTTC	CASSVSSGEGETQYF
once	.	TRBV10-3	TRBJ1-6	TGTGCCAGCAAGAGAGGGACGGATTCACCCCTCCACTTT	CASKRGTDSPLHF
.	.	TRBV29-1	TRBJ2-1	TGCAGCGTTCGAGGCAGCCGGGATGGGCTTTACAATGAGCAGTTCTTC	CSVRGSRDGLYNEQFF
.	.	TRBV29-1	TRBJ1-1	TGCAGCGTTGAAGCTCAGACCCGAGAAGCTTTCTTT	CSVEAQTREAFF
.	.	TRBV6-1	TRBJ1-3	TGTGCCAGCAGTGAAGGGTCAGGGGCTGGAAACACCATATATTTT	CASSEGSGAGNTIYF
.	.	TRBV12-5	TRBJ2-7	TGTGCTAGTGGAAAGGGTAGCTCCTACGAGCAGTACTTC	CASGKGSSYEQYF
.	.	TRBV28	TRBJ1-6	TGTGCCACCCAACCGGGACACCTTTTTAATTCACCCCTCCACTTT	CATQPGHLFNSPLHF
.	.	TRBV6-1	TRBJ2-7	TGTGCCAGTGGGGTTGCCTACGAGCAGTACTTC	CASGVAYEQYF
.	TRBD1	TRBV10-3	TRBJ1-1	TGTGCCATCACCGGACAGGTTAACACTGAAGCTTTCTTT	CAITGQVNTEAFF
once	TRBD2	TRBV19	TRBJ2-7	TGTGCCAGTAGTATAGGGGGAGGGGTGAGTGCCTACGAGCAGTACTTC	CASSIGGGVSAYEQYF
once	.	TRBV19	TRBJ2-7	TGTGCCAGTAGTAGGGGGTCCGACTACGAGCAGTACTTC	CASSRGSDYEQYF
.	TRBD1	TRBV6-1	TRBJ2-7	TGTGCCAGCAGCTACGGACAGGGACCCTCCTACGAGCAGTACTTC	CASSYGQGPSYEQYF
.	.	TRBV5-1	TRBJ2-1	TGCGCCAGCAGCTTGAAACAGGATTACTACAATGAGCAGTTCTTC	CASSLKQDYYNEQFF
.	.	TRBV6-5	TRBJ2-7	TGTGCCAGCAGTTACATACAGGGCCGCGAGCAGTACTTC	CASSYIQGREQYF
.	.	TRBV6-1	TRBJ1-6	TGTGCCAGCAGTGCAGATCAGGGTCGGCCCCTCCACTTT	CASSADQGRPLHF
.	TRBD1	TRBV6-4	TRBJ1-2	TGTGCCAGCAGTGCTGGGACAGGGAACTATGGCTACACCTTC	CASSAGTGNYGYTF
.	.	TRBV30	TRBJ2-7	TGTGCCTGGAGCCCCGGCACCCTTCTCTACGAGCAGTACTTC	CAWSPGTLLYEQYF
.	TRBD2	TRBV7-2	TRBJ2-3	TGTGCCAGCAGCTTATTGAGCGGGGGGGAAACAACCACAGATACGCAGTATTTT	CASSLLSGGETTTDTQYF
.	.	TRBV5-1	TRBJ2-7	TGCGCCAGCACCTTGACAGGGGCGAGCGGGGGTTCCTACGAGCAGTACTTC	CASTLTGASGGSYEQYF
.	TRBD2	TRBV29-1	TRBJ2-3	TGCAGCGTTGAAGCTACTAGCGGGGGGCCGGGTGATACGCAGTATTTT	CSVEATSGGPGDTQYF
.	.	TRBV4-1	TRBJ1-1	TGCGCCAGCAGCCAAGGTCATCCGGGGAACACTGAAGCTTTCTTT	CASSQGHPGNTEAFF
.	TRBD2	TRBV5-6	TRBJ2-7	TGTGCCAGCAGAATACTAGCGGGGTCGTACGAGCAGTACTTC	CASRILAGSYEQYF
.	.	TRBV30	TRBJ2-1	TGTGCCTGGAGTGTACGGGGAATTAACTCCTACAATGAGCAGTTCTTC	CAWSVRGINSYNEQFF
.	.	TRBV5-5	TRBJ1-5	TGTGCCAGCAGCTTAAGGACGGGCAATCAGCCCCAGCATTTT	CASSLRTGNQPQHF
.	TRBD1	TRBV2	TRBJ2-2	TGTGCCAGCAGTACCCGACAGGGGGACACCGGGGAGCTGTTTTTT	CASSTRQGDTGELFF
.	.	TRBV2	TRBJ1-4	TGTGCCAGCAGGCAAGAGAGCGCGGGGGAGGAAAAACTGTTTTTT	CASRQESAGEEKLFF
.	TRBD2	TRBV9	TRBJ2-5	TGTGCCAGCAGCGTAGGGACTAGCGGGGGGGCCCGGGAGACCCAGTACTTC	CASSVGTSGGARETQYF
.	.	TRBV30	TRBJ2-3	TGTGCCTGGAGCCGGGACACCGGCACAGATACGCAGTATTTT	CAWSRDTGTDTQYF
.	TRBD1	TRBV6-5	TRBJ1-5	TGTGCCAGCAGCCGAGACAGGGTTAGCAATCAGCCCCAGCATTTT	CASSRDRVSNQPQHF
.	.	TRBV19	TRBJ1-5	TGTGCCAGTAGTATGAAAACCCCCGGTCCCAATCAGCCCCAGCATTTT	CASSMKTPGPNQPQHF
once	TRBD2	TRBV2	TRBJ2-6	TGTGCCAGACAGACTAGCGGGGTCCCCTCCTCTGGGGCCAACGTCCTGACTTTC	CARQTSGVPSSGANVLTF
.	.	TRBV18	TRBJ2-1	TGTGCCAGCTCACCTACACAGGGAATTTACAATGAGCAGTTCTTC	CASSPTQGIYNEQFF
few	TRBD1	TRBV11-2	TRBJ1-5	TGTGCCAGCAGGCCAACAGGGGGAATTTCTCAGCCCCAGCATTTT	CASRPTGGISQPQHF
.	TRBD1	TRBV7-3	TRBJ2-7	TGTGCCAGCAGCTTCAGACAGGGCAACTACGAGCAGTACTTC	CASSFRQGNYEQYF
few	TRBD1	TRBV6-6	TRBJ1-1	TGTGCCAGCAGTTTTGGACAGGGGTCTGAAGCTTTCTTT	CASSFGQGSEAFF
.	.	TRBV5-6	TRBJ1-5	TGTGCCAGCAGCTTGACCCGGGGTTCTACTAATCAGCCCCAGCATTTT	CASSLTRGSTNQPQHF
.	TRBD2	TRBV7-2	TRBJ2-5	TGTGCCAGCAGCTTCGCAGCGGGGGTAGGGGAGACCCAGTACTTC	CASSFAAGVGETQYF
.	TRBD2	TRBV9	TRBJ2-5	TGTGCCAGCAGCCCGGGACTAGCGGTCCAAGAGACCCAGTACTTC	CASSPGLAVQETQYF
.	.	TRBV29-1	TRBJ1-1	TGCAGCGCCGCCCTCTTCGAGGCGGCTTTCTTT	CSAALFEAAFF
.	TRBD1	TRBV10-3	TRBJ1-1	TGTGCCATCAGTGAGTCGTGGACAGGGAAGAACACTGAAGCTTTCTTT	CAISESWTGKNTEAFF